This TCR beta chain was found in a study of blood T cell repertoires in COVID-19. Sequencing used immunoSEQ multiplex PCR; TCRdb keeps in-frame clones, though not all of them. The table includes roughly 250,000 clones, around 85% detected once. There are 12 residues in the CDR3. CDR1 and CDR2 (germline): SQVTM, ANQGSEA. V lost 3 bases to trimming and J lost 6 bases, with 11 bases between them. The sequenced material came from peripheral blood. This chain uses TRBV29-1 with TRBJ1-2; D remains unclear. The sequence came from a woman in her sixties or seventies with active or convalescent COVID-19. In DNA, the CDR3 is TGCAGCGTTGAGCAGGCCGGGGATGGCTACACCTTC. This gives the protein CSVEQAGDGYTF.